Listed below are T cell receptor beta chains from one sample, sequenced in a study of cytomegalovirus exposure and HLA in healthy donors. The data were produced by immunoSEQ multiplex PCR, yet TCRdb's version contains in-frame clones alone and is incomplete. The sample shows approximately 200,000 clones, 79% of them seen only once. Sequences were obtained from PBMCs. These receptors were obtained from a girl under 18 in good health and CMV-seropositive. The CDR3 runs from the conserved cysteine through the conserved F or W. The D gene is left open where the match is weak. Size tells how often a clone was seen (once, few, many) or the class of an expanded clone, and some rows leave it out.

clone_size	v_call	j_call	d_call	cdr3_length	cdr3_aa	cdr3_nt
-	TRBV2	TRBJ2-5	-	12	CASSTWLETQYF	TGTGCCAGCAGCACCTGGCTGGAGACCCAGTACTTC
once	TRBV30	TRBJ2-7	TRBD2	12	CAWSVRGNEQYF	TGTGCCTGGAGTGTGCGGGGGAACGAGCAGTACTTC
-	TRBV5-7	TRBJ2-5	TRBD2	15	CASSGLAGGQETQYF	TGTGCCAGCAGCGGACTAGCGGGGGGGCAAGAGACCCAGTACTTC
-	TRBV11-2	TRBJ1-5	-	14	CASSLEPGNQPQHF	TGTGCCAGCAGCCTGGAACCCGGGAATCAGCCCCAGCATTTT
-	TRBV9	TRBJ2-1	-	12	CASSATEIEQFF	TGTGCCAGCAGCGCAACAGAGATAGAGCAGTTCTTC
few	TRBV7-9	TRBJ1-1	-	15	CASSGLWSENTEAFF	TGTGCCAGCAGCGGACTCTGGTCAGAGAACACTGAAGCTTTCTTT
-	TRBV9	TRBJ2-3	TRBD2	16	CASSVAGVGRTDTQYF	TGTGCCAGCAGCGTGGCGGGGGTGGGTCGCACAGATACGCAGTATTTT
once	TRBV27	TRBJ1-2	-	15	CASRPSGGLIYGYTF	TGTGCCAGCAGACCTTCGGGGGGATTGATTTATGGCTACACCTTC
-	TRBV19	TRBJ2-1	TRBD1	15	CASSRQGVIGNEQFF	TGTGCCAGTAGTCGACAGGGGGTCATTGGTAATGAGCAGTTCTTC
-	TRBV6-5	TRBJ2-3	TRBD2	15	CASRGLGGGLDTQYF	TGTGCCAGCAGGGGATTGGGCGGGGGATTGGATACGCAGTATTTT
-	TRBV7-7	TRBJ2-3	TRBD1	15	CASSLTGVGTDTQYF	TGTGCCAGCAGCCTGACAGGGGTTGGCACAGATACGCAGTATTTT
-	TRBV5-1	TRBJ2-5	TRBD2	15	CASSSTSGEQETQYF	TGCGCCAGCAGCTCGACTAGCGGAGAACAAGAGACCCAGTACTTC
-	TRBV7-2	TRBJ2-5	-	13	CASSGAQQETQYF	TGTGCCAGCAGCGGGGCGCAGCAAGAGACCCAGTACTTC